This T cell receptor (beta chain) was documented in a study of PD-1 blockade in mismatch repair-deficient tumors. Profiling relied on immunoSEQ multiplex PCR, and the TCRdb table lists in-frame clones only, not all of them. The sample carries about 120,000 clones, 70% to 90% recorded once. TCR sequencing covered a few patients who responded to pembrolizumab. Germline V CDR1 and CDR2: SGHTA, FQGNSA. This CDR3 has 14 amino acids. Trimming stripped 3 bases from V and 5 bases from J, with 13 bases between. The gene calls are TRBV7-2 and TRBJ1-2; D gene ambiguous. This TCR derives from an adult with mismatch repair-deficient cancer. The sequenced sample was peripheral blood, obtained 44 weeks after starting pembrolizumab. The CDR3 DNA follows: TGTGCCAGCAGCTTGACGGTGAGGAATTATGGCTACACCTTC. Amino acid sequence: CASSLTVRNYGYTF.